This is a list of T cell receptor beta chains from one sample in a study of monozygotic twins with inflammatory bowel disease. TCRdb re-called the 5' RACE reads and shows each CDR3 protein once, DNA omitted. This sample's table has roughly 320,000 distinct CDR3 sequences. The specimen sequenced was blood. The receptors were sampled from a human donor with ulcerative colitis or Crohn's disease, or a healthy co-twin of an affected twin (not recorded which). CDR3s include the opening cysteine and the closing phenylalanine or tryptophan. The order of the fields is J gene, V gene, CDR3 protein.

j_gene: TRBJ2-7; v_gene: TRBV5-1; CDR3aa: CASRETARSYEQYF
j_gene: TRBJ1-5; v_gene: TRBV7-2; CDR3aa: CASSLGGTGIPNQPQHF
j_gene: TRBJ2-7; v_gene: TRBV7-2; CDR3aa: CASSTSMEQYF
j_gene: TRBJ1-2; v_gene: TRBV12-3/TRBV12-4; CDR3aa: CASSFQAFDYGYTF
j_gene: TRBJ1-6; v_gene: TRBV19; CDR3aa: CASEPGARNSPLHF
j_gene: TRBJ2-5; v_gene: TRBV12-3/TRBV12-4; CDR3aa: CASSPPLAGPQETQYF
j_gene: TRBJ2-1; v_gene: TRBV29-1; CDR3aa: CSVLGGSSYNEQFF
j_gene: TRBJ2-7; v_gene: TRBV7-2; CDR3aa: CASSYLAGGPYEQYF
j_gene: TRBJ2-1; v_gene: TRBV29-1; CDR3aa: CSVGGLAGYNEQFF
j_gene: TRBJ2-5; v_gene: TRBV4-1; CDR3aa: CASHVLERWETQYF
j_gene: TRBJ2-5; v_gene: TRBV5-1; CDR3aa: CASSSTGGSEETQYF
j_gene: TRBJ1-5; v_gene: TRBV29-1; CDR3aa: CSVEMGGQPQHF
j_gene: TRBJ2-1; v_gene: TRBV5-1; CDR3aa: CASSATLGVTEQFF
j_gene: TRBJ2-3; v_gene: TRBV5-1; CDR3aa: CASSLSWTVGDTQYF